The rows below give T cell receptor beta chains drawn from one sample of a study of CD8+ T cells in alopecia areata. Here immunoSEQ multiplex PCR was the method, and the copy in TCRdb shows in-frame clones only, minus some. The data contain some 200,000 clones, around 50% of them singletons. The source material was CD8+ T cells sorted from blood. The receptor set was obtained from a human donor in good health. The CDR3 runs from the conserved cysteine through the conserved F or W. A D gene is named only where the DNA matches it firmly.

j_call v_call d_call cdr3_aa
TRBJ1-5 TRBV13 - CASSVGDGQPQHF
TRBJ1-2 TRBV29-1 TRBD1 CSARDSINYGYTF
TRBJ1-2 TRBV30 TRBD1 CAWSVGQGATANYGYTF
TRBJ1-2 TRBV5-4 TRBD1 CASNVQGTPNYGYTF
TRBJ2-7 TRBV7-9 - CASSLVAGGEQYF
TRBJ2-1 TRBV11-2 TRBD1 CASTQGAINEQFF
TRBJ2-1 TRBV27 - CASSFMGFQGRNEQFF
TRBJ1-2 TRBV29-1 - CSAVGDQGYGYTF
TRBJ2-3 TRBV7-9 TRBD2 CASSQTPSGGPSTDTQYF
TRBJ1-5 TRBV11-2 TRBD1 CASSYGTGSQPQHF
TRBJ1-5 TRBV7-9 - CASSLADQPQHF
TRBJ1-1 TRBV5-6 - CASNPWGTNTEAFF
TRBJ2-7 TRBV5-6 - CASSLRSGATYEQYF
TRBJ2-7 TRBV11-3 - CASSLGPNSYEQYF
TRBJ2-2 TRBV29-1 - CSVEDADRTSGELFF
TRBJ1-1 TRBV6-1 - CASRRAGMDEAFF
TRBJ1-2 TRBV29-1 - CSVPTPGSEGGGYTF
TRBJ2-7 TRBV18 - CASSPGGGLLGEQYF
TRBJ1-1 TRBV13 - CASSLPGPTEAFF
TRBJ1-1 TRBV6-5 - CASSLETTSMNTEAFF
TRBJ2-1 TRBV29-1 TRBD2 CSVVAGGQYNEQFF
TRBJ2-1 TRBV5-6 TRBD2 CASRLSGTRAYNEQFF
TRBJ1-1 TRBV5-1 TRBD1 CASSAWGGQQPNTEAFF
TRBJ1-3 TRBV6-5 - CASSYSAERGNTIYF
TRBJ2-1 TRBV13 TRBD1 CASSPPTGLLEQFF
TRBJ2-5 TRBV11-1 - CASSLVDKQTQYF
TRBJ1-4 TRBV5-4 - CASSLYRTNEKLFF
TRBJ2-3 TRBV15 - CATSKPGLSTDTQYF
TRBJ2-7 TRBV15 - CATSRASAGRGTYEQYF
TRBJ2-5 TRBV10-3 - CAISTQGPERETQYF